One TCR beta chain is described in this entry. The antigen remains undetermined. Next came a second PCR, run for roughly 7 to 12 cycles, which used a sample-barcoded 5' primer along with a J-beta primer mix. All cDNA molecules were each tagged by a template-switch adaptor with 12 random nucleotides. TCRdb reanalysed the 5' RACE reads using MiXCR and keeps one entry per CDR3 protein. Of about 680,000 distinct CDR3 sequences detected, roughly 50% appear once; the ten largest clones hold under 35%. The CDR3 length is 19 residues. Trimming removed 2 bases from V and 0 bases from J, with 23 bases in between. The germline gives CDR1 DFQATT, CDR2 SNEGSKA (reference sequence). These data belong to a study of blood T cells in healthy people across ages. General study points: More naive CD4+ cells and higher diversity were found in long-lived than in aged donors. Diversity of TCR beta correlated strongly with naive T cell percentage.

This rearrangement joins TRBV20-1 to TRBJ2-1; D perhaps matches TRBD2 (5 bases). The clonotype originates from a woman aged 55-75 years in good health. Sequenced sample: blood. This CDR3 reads CSARRGNSPILSSYNEQFF. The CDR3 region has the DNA TGCAGTGCTAGACGAGGGAATAGCCCTATATTAAGCTCCTACAATGAGCAGTTCTTC.